A selection of T cell receptor beta chains follows, all from one sample in a study of T cell changes during pregnancy in multiple sclerosis. Assay: immunoSEQ multiplex PCR; the TCRdb copy retains only in-frame clones and omits some. This table holds 50,000 to 75,000 clones, roughly 91% found once. The sample was peripheral blood, taken after pregnancy. Receptor source: a female donor in good health, enrolled as a control in a pregnancy study. Both conserved end residues are part of each CDR3. Fields, in order: clone size, V gene, D gene, J gene, CDR3 protein, CDR3 DNA. A D gene is named only where the DNA matches it firmly. Expanded clones get a size class; other rows say once, few or many, or leave the size out.

NA	TRBV6-1	NA	TRBJ2-7	CASSRESYEQYF	TGTGCCAGCAGCCGGGAGTCCTACGAGCAGTACTTC
NA	TRBV6-5	NA	TRBJ2-2	CASSRDRNTGELFF	TGTGCCAGCAGCAGAGACAGGAACACCGGGGAGCTGTTTTTT
NA	TRBV5-6	NA	TRBJ1-6	CASSSGGLRAYNSPLHF	TGTGCCAGCAGCTCGGGGGGTCTAAGGGCCTATAATTCACCCCTCCACTTT
NA	TRBV30	NA	TRBJ2-7	CAWSAGHSYEQYF	TGTGCCTGGAGTGCGGGACACTCCTACGAGCAGTACTTC
NA	TRBV23-1	TRBD1	TRBJ1-3	CASRGVPGTGKLRGNTIYF	TGCGCCAGCCGCGGGGTGCCCGGGACAGGGAAACTTCGTGGAAACACCATATATTTT
NA	TRBV11-3	NA	TRBJ2-6	CASSSGFSGANVLTF	TGTGCCAGCAGCTCGGGGTTTTCTGGGGCCAACGTCCTGACTTTC
NA	TRBV6-5	TRBD2	TRBJ2-3	CASSYALAAADTQYF	TGTGCCAGCAGTTACGCCCTAGCGGCTGCAGATACGCAGTATTTT
NA	TRBV7-9	TRBD2	TRBJ2-5	CASSLAGRGGPETQYF	TGTGCCAGCAGCTTAGCGGGGCGGGGGGGCCCTGAGACCCAGTACTTC
NA	TRBV11-2	TRBD1	TRBJ2-7	CASSSSAPGQPSYEQYF	TGTGCCAGCAGTTCCAGTGCCCCGGGACAGCCGTCCTACGAGCAGTACTTC
NA	TRBV30	NA	TRBJ2-2	CAWTSGQDTGELFF	TGTGCCTGGACTTCCGGACAAGACACCGGGGAGCTGTTTTTT
NA	TRBV5-1	TRBD1	TRBJ2-3	CASMGTGAPDTQYF	TGCGCCAGCATGGGGACAGGGGCCCCAGATACGCAGTATTTT
NA	TRBV7-3	NA	TRBJ2-1	CASSLLAGKQFF	TGTGCCAGCAGCTTACTTGCGGGGAAGCAGTTCTTC
few	TRBV7-9	NA	TRBJ1-1	CASSLEIGGRSEAFF	TGTGCCAGCAGCTTAGAGATCGGGGGGCGTTCTGAAGCTTTCTTT